This record looks at one TCR beta chain sequence and its context. V shed 2 bases and J 3 bases; nucleotides not matched to a gene: 8. Germline V gene lookup returns CDR1 SGDLS and CDR2 YYNGEE. The CDR3 is 19 amino acids. The data stem from a study of blood T cell repertoires in COVID-19. Overall study: Spain, Italy and the United States supplied samples that represented acute and convalescent COVID-19.

This table comes from immunoSEQ multiplex PCR, and its TCRdb copy is limited to in-frame clones, with some not included. The sample records around 120,000 clones, about four fifths being singletons. The chain has TRBV9 and TRBJ2-1; the match to TRBD2 covers 16 bases. Sequencing was performed on peripheral blood. The sequence was collected from a man aged 35 to 55 with active or convalescent COVID-19. CDR3 residues: CASSVASGTSGGVYNEQFF. In nucleotides, the CDR3 is TGTGCCAGCAGCGTCGCATCCGGGACTAGCGGGGGGGTCTACAATGAGCAGTTCTTC.